A single sample gave rise to the 27 T cell receptor beta chains below, sequenced in a study of human T cells and chemical hapten exposure. TCRdb reprocessed the 5' RACE reads with MiXCR, giving one entry per CDR3 protein. This table has around 100,000 distinct CDR3 sequences, approximately 20% appearing once. Researchers extracted total RNA from unfractionated whole blood. These receptors were obtained from a human donor in good health.

This clonotype was recorded a few times. The CDR3 reads CSASTTLTGSAQPQHF. In nucleotides, the CDR3 is TGCAGTGCTAGCACGACCCTCACAGGTTCTGCTCAGCCCCAGCATTTT. The rearrangement links TRBV20-1 to TRBJ1-5, with a tentative D call TRBD1 (5 bases). In germline, CDR1 is DFQATT, CDR2 SNEGSKA (reference sequence). The ends were cut back, 3 bases at V and 6 bases at J, with 21 bases in the middle. CDR3 length: 16 amino acids.

The rearrangement uses TRBV28 and TRBJ1-1, with 10 bases matching TRBD1. This CDR3 is 17 amino acids long. The germline gives CDR1 MDHEN, CDR2 SYDVKM. J was trimmed by 0 bases and V by 5 bases; bases with no gene match: 9. The CDR3 nucleotides read TGTGCCAGCAGTGTTATAAGACAGGGGGCTTTGAACACTGAAGCTTTCTTT. It codes for CASSVIRQGALNTEAFF.

CDR3 residues: CASRSDSPQSYNEQFF. CDR3 nucleotides: TGTGCCAGTAGAAGCGACAGTCCGCAATCCTACAATGAGCAGTTCTTC. This sequence joins TRBV19 and TRBJ2-1; possible D gene TRBD1, 5 bases. Germline CDR1 and CDR2: LNHDA and SQIVND (reference sequence). Trimming left V 6 bases short and J 1 base short, with 16 bases between. This CDR3 is built from 16 residues.

V usage is TRBV6-5 and J usage is TRBJ2-7, with TRBD2 matching 9 bases. J gave up 5 bases and V 8 bases, and 13 bases lay outside the gene matches. CDR1 MNHEY and CDR2 SVGAGI come from the germline V gene. The CDR3 totals 15 residues. The CDR3 DNA is TGTGCCAGCCGATTGGGGGCGGGAGGGTCTCACGAGCAGTACTTC. Amino acids: CASRLGAGGSHEQYF.

The sample holds a few counts of this clonotype. This chain connects TRBV4-1 to TRBJ1-6, with D maybe TRBD1 (5 bases). The CDR3 runs to 16 residues. Looked up from germline, CDR1 is MGHRA and CDR2 is YSYEKL. The ends were cut back, 0 bases at V and 14 bases at J, with 20 bases in the middle. CDR3 bases: TGCGCCAGCAGCCAAGATCGGGGGGTAATGGCAGGAACCCTCCACTTT. Translated: CASSQDRGVMAGTLHF.

This chain uses TRBV5-6 with TRBJ1-4, with 7 bases matching TRBD1. With V trimmed by 4 bases and J by 1 base, 13 bases remained unmatched. Germline CDR1 SGHDT, CDR2 YYEEEE. The CDR3 has 18 residues. Here the CDR3 DNA reads TGTGCCAGCAGCAACCGCGACAGGGATCGGGGAACTAATGAAAAACTGTTTTTT. Residues: CASSNRDRDRGTNEKLFF.

The genes are TRBV6-1 and TRBJ2-3; D gene unclear. Germline V gene sequence: CDR1 MNHNS, CDR2 SASEGT. This CDR3 is built from 15 residues. The V gene lost 7 bases and the J gene lost 3 bases, with 17 bases spanning the gap. The CDR3 DNA is TGTGCCAGCACTCGAGCCAGAGGTCGGACAGATACGCAGTATTTT. This translates into CASTRARGRTDTQYF.

This chain uses TRBV2 with TRBJ1-2, with 9 bases matching TRBD1. In germline, CDR1 is SNHLY, CDR2 FYNNEI. V lost 4 bases and J lost 4; bases outside the gene matches: 7. The CDR3 extends over 15 amino acids. CDR3 coding DNA: TGTGCCAGCAGTGCAGGGGGGACAGGGTCCTATGGCTACACCTTC. It encodes CASSAGGTGSYGYTF.

The sample holds a few counts of this clonotype. This chain joins TRBV7-8 and TRBJ2-7, with 9 bases that match TRBD1. V lost 5 bases to trimming and J lost 4 bases; unmatched junction nucleotides: 12. CDR1 and CDR2 from the germline V gene are SGHVS and FQNEAQ. The CDR3 has 16 residues. The CDR3 DNA reads TGTGCCAGCAGCCTACAAAGGGACAGGGCAGGGTACGAGCAGTACTTC. This codes for CASSLQRDRAGYEQYF.

The chain combines TRBV7-2 with TRBJ2-2; D might be TRBD1 or TRBD2, each matching 6 bases. The CDR3 has 15 residues. V was cut by 5 bases and J by 3 bases, with 13 bases left in between. Germline V lookup: CDR1 SGHTA, CDR2 FQGNSA. Here the CDR3 reads CASSPVRGDTGELFF. The CDR3, as DNA: TGTGCCAGCAGCCCCGTGAGGGGGGACACCGGGGAGCTGTTTTTT. The whole variable domain, remainder taken from reference TRBV7-2 and TRBJ2-2, is GAGVSQSPSNKVTEKGKDVELRCDPISGHTALYWYRQSLGQGLEFLIYFQGNSAPDKSGLPSDRFSAERTGGSVSTLTIQRTQQEDSAVYLCASSPVRGDTGELFFGEGSRLTVL.

The chain links TRBV30 to TRBJ1-4; D gene unclear. The CDR3 covers 14 residues. V was clipped by 0 bases and J by 1 base, with 6 bases between them. Germline V CDR1 and CDR2: GTSNPN, SVGIG (reference sequence). The CDR3 coding sequence is TGTGCCTGGAGTGTACGAGTAACTAATGAAAAACTGTTTTTT. Amino acid sequence: CAWSVRVTNEKLFF. Using reference TRBV30 and TRBJ1-4 for the parts outside the CDR3, the full variable domain is SQTIHQWPATLVQPVGSPLSLECTVEGTSNPNLYWYRQAAGRGLQLLFYSVGIGQISSEVPQNLSASRPQDRQFILSSKKLLLSDSGFYLCAWSVRVTNEKLFFGSGTQLSVL.

In its sample, this clonotype was seen a few times. The V and J genes are TRBV18 and TRBJ2-1, with TRBD2 matching 9 bases. Germline CDR1 is KGHSH and CDR2 is LQKENI. This CDR3 is 16 amino acids long. V dropped 2 bases and J dropped 5; count of bases not matched to a gene: 7. As DNA, the CDR3 is TGTGCCAGCTCACCATTAGCGGGAGTCAGCCACAATGAGCAGTTCTTC. This gives the protein CASSPLAGVSHNEQFF.

The table lists this clonotype with a few counts. The chain has TRBV28 and TRBJ1-6; D is unresolved. The germline V gene encodes CDR1 MDHEN and CDR2 SYDVKM. The CDR3 is 12 amino acids. Trimming removed 10 bases at V and 14 bases at J, with 18 bases between. CDR3 loop: CATLEIFGTLHF. The CDR3 DNA reads as TGTGCCACCTTGGAAATTTTCGGGACCCTCCACTTT.

The rearrangement links TRBV9 to TRBJ2-1; possibly TRBD1 or TRBD2 for D (5 bases each). Looked up from germline, CDR1 is SGDLS and CDR2 is YYNGEE. CDR3 length: 15 residues. V gave up 0 bases and J gave up 2 bases, with 9 bases separating them. CDR3 nucleotides: TGTGCCAGCAGCGTAGGCTGGGGGACCTACAATGAGCAGTTCTTC. Protein sequence: CASSVGWGTYNEQFF. Using reference TRBV9 and TRBJ2-1 for the parts outside the CDR3, the full variable domain is DSGVTQTPKHLITATGQRVTLRCSPRSGDLSVYWYQQSLDQGLQFLIQYYNGEERAKGNILERFSAQQFPDLHSELNLSSLELGDSALYFCASSVGWGTYNEQFFGPGTRLTVL.

The sample holds a few counts of this clonotype. CDR3 protein: CATGLGQGLNNEQFF. The CDR3 DNA is TGTGCCACCGGACTAGGACAGGGACTCAACAATGAGCAGTTCTTC. The chain carries TRBV24-1 and TRBJ2-1, with D possibly matching TRBD1 (8 bases). The CDR3 is 15 amino acids. The V end lost 9 bases, the J end lost 5 bases, and 19 bases lay between the germline ends. CDR1 is KGHDR and CDR2 is SFDVKD in the germline V gene.

This clonotype was seen a handful of times. The genes are TRBV7-9 and TRBJ2-7; weak D call: TRBD1 (6 bases). V dropped 2 bases and J dropped 3 bases, with 11 bases sitting between them. CDR3 length equals 14 residues. Germline V gives CDR1 SEHNR, CDR2 FQNEAQ (reference sequence). The CDR3: CASSLTTGSYEQYF. In nucleotides, the CDR3 is TGTGCCAGCAGCTTAACGACAGGCAGCTACGAGCAGTACTTC.

The V call is TRBV7-8, the J call TRBJ1-4; no clear D gene. Per germline, CDR1 SGHVS and CDR2 FQNEAQ. The CDR3 spans 16 residues. Trimming pared 6 bases from V and 0 bases from J, leaving 14 bases between. In DNA, the CDR3 is TGTGCCAGCAGTCGACGGGAGACGGCAACTAATGAAAAACTGTTTTTT. It encodes CASSRRETATNEKLFF. The whole variable domain, remainder taken from reference TRBV7-8 and TRBJ1-4, is GAGVSQSPRYKVAKRGQDVALRCDPISGHVSLFWYQQALGQGPEFLTYFQNEAQLDKSGLPSDRFFAERPEGSVSTLKIQRTQQEDSAVYLCASSRRETATNEKLFFGSGTQLSVL.

This clonotype showed up just a few times. The chain joins TRBV24-1 to TRBJ2-1; D possibly corresponds to TRBD2 (6 bases). The germline V gene has CDR1 KGHDR and CDR2 SFDVKD. CDR3 length equals 14 residues. Trimming took 0 bases from V and 4 from J, leaving 6 bases between them. CDR3 DNA: TGTGCCACCAGTGATTTGCGGGAGTACAATGAGCAGTTCTTC. Amino acid sequence: CATSDLREYNEQFF.

The chain combines TRBV5-1 with TRBJ2-4, with a weak D call TRBD2 (7 bases). This CDR3 comprises 18 residues. Germline CDR1 reads SGHRS; CDR2 reads YFSETQ. The V gene lost 4 bases and the J gene lost 0 bases, with 20 bases spanning the gap. The CDR3 sequence: CASSPKSGGLQAKNIQYF. The CDR3 DNA follows: TGCGCCAGCAGCCCCAAGTCGGGGGGCTTGCAAGCCAAAAACATTCAGTACTTC.

This clonotype was counted a few times. This sequence joins TRBV12-3 or TRBV12-4 and TRBJ2-7; TRBD2 agrees at 8 bases. V shed 7 bases and J 3 bases; nucleotides not matched to a gene: 2. The CDR3 sequence is 12 residues long. The chain's CDR3 is CASTGGDYEQYF. CDR3 nucleotide sequence: TGTGCCAGCACCGGGGGGGACTACGAGCAGTACTTC.

This clonotype was counted between two and nine times. The chain joins TRBV19 to TRBJ1-6; no clear D gene. CDR1 LNHDA and CDR2 SQIVND come from the germline V gene (reference sequence). This CDR3 contains 13 residues. V lost 9 bases, J lost 6 bases, and 12 bases lay in between. Here the CDR3 DNA reads TGTGCCAGCGCACCGGAATCTAATTCACCCCTCCACTTT. Its protein is CASAPESNSPLHF.

CDR3 residues: CASSPLDLAGAGANVLTF. In DNA form, the CDR3 reads TGCGCCAGCAGCCCTTTGGATCTGGCGGGGGCTGGGGCCAACGTCCTGACTTTC. V and J are TRBV5-1 and TRBJ2-6, with 7 bases aligning to TRBD2. CDR1 and CDR2 from the germline V gene are SGHRS and YFSETQ. Trimming cost V 4 bases and J 2 bases; bases outside gene matches: 12. CDR3 length: 18 amino acids. Together with reference TRBV5-1 and TRBJ2-6, the CDR3 gives the full variable domain: KAGVTQTPRYLIKTRGQQVTLSCSPISGHRSVSWYQQTPGQGLQFLFEYFSETQRNKGNFPGRFSGRQFSNSRSEMNVSTLELGDSALYLCASSPLDLAGAGANVLTFGAGSRLTVL.

This chain uses TRBV28 with TRBJ2-7, with TRBD1 identical over 10 bases. V lost 8 bases and J lost 7; bases outside the gene matches: 20. The CDR3 totals 17 residues. Germline V gene sequence: CDR1 MDHEN, CDR2 SYDVKM. The CDR3 bases are TGTGCCAGCTTGACAGGGGGCGCGTGGCGGCCCGCGGGGGAGCAGTACTTC. Translation: CASLTGGAWRPAGEQYF.

This clonotype has more than one count but fewer than ten. This chain joins TRBV6-5 and TRBJ2-7; D gene ambiguous. The CDR3 is 15 amino acids. V was pared by 2 bases and J by 5 bases, with 16 bases between. Germline V gene lookup returns CDR1 MNHEY and CDR2 SVGAGI. The CDR3 spells CASSYTTISGHEQYF. The CDR3 bases are TGTGCCAGCAGTTACACTACGATCTCGGGCCACGAGCAGTACTTC.

The chain employs TRBV6-2 or TRBV6-3 and TRBJ2-1; the D is unclear. The germline V gene encodes CDR1 MNHEY and CDR2 SVGEGT. CDR3 size: 15 residues. V gave up 6 bases and J gave up 2 bases, with 14 bases separating them. The CDR3: CASSRRALPYNEQFF. In DNA, the CDR3 is TGTGCCAGCAGCCGTCGGGCCCTACCCTACAATGAGCAGTTCTTC.

The V gene is TRBV7-9, the J gene TRBJ2-5; no clear D. CDR3 length: 12 amino acids. V was pared by 1 base and J by 5 bases, with 5 bases between. From germline, CDR1 is SEHNR and CDR2 FQNEAQ (reference sequence). This CDR3 reads CASSLVVETQYF. The CDR3, as DNA: TGTGCCAGCAGCTTAGTGGTGGAGACCCAGTACTTC.

This clonotype was observed many times. This rearrangement joins TRBV20-1 to TRBJ2-7; D remains unclear. This CDR3 has 12 amino acids. Germline CDR1 and CDR2: DFQATT and SNEGSKA (reference sequence). With 8 bases removed from V and 6 bases from J, the gap between germline ends came to 17 bases. CDR3 region: CSLLARTGEQYF. In DNA form, the CDR3 reads TGCAGTCTACTTGCCCGTACGGGCGAGCAGTACTTC.